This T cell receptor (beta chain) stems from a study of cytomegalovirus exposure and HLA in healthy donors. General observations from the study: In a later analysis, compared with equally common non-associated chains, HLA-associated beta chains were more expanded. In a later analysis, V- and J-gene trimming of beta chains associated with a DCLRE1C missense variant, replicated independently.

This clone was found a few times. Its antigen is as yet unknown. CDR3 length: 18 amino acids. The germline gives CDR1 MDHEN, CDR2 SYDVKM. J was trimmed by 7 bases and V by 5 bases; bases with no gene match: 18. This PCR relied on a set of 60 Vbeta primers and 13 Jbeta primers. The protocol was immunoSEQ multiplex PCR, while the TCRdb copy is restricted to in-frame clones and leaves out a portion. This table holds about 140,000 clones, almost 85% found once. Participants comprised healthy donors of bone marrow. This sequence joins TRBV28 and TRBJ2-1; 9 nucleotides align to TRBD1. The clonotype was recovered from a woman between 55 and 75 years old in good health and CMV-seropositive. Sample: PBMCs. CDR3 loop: CASSPGTGLGFYRNEQFF. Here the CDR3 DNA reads TGTGCCAGCAGTCCCGGGACAGGGCTGGGGTTTTACAGGAATGAGCAGTTCTTC.